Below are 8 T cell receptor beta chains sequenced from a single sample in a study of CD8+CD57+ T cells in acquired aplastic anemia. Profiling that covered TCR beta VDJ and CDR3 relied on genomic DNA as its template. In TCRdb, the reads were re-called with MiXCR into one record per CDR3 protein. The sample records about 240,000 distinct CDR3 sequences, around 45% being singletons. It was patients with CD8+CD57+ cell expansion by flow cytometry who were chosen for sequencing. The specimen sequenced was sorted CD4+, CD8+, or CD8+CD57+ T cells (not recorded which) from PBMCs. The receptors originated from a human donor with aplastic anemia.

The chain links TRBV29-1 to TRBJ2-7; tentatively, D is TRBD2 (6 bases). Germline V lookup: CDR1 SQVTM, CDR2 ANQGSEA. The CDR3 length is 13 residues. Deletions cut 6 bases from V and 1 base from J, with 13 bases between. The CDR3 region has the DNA TGCAGCGTCAGAGGGAGGAATTCCTACGAGCAGTACTTC. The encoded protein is CSVRGRNSYEQYF.

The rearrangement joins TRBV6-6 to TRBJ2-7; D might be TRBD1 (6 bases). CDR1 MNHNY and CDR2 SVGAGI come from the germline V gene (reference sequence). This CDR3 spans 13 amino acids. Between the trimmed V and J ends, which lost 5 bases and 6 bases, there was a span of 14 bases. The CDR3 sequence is CASSPGDGGEQYF. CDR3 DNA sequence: TGTGCCAGCAGTCCAGGGGATGGGGGCGAGCAGTACTTC.

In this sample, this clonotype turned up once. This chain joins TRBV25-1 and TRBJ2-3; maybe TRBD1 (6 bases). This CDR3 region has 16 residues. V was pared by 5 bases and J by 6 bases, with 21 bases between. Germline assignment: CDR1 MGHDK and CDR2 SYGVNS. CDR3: CASSSSGTRIVDTQYF. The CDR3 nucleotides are TGTGCCAGCAGTTCTTCCGGGACAAGGATTGTGGATACGCAGTATTTT.

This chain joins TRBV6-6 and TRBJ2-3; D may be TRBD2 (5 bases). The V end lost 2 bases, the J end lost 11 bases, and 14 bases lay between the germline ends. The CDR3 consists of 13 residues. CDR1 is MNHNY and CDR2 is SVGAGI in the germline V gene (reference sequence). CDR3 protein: CASSYVASDEQYF. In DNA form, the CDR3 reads TGTGCCAGCAGTTACGTAGCGAGCGATGAGCAGTATTTT.

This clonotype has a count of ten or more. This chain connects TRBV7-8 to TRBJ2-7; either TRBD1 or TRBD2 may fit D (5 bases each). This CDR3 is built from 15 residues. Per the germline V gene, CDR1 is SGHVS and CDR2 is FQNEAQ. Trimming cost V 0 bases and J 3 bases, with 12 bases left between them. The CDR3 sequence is CASSLASGGGYEQYF. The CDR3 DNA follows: TGTGCCAGCAGCTTAGCCTCAGGTGGGGGCTACGAGCAGTACTTC. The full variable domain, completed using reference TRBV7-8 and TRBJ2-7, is GAGVSQSPRYKVAKRGQDVALRCDPISGHVSLFWYQQALGQGPEFLTYFQNEAQLDKSGLPSDRFFAERPEGSVSTLKIQRTQQEDSAVYLCASSLASGGGYEQYFGPGTRLTVT.

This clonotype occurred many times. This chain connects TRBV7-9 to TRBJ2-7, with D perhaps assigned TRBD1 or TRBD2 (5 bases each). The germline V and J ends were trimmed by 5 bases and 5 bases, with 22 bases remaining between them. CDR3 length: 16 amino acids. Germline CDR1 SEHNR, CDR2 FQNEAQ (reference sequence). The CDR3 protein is CASSLRDALSLDEQYF. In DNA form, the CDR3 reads TGTGCCAGCAGCCTTCGGGACGCTCTGTCGCTAGACGAGCAGTACTTC.

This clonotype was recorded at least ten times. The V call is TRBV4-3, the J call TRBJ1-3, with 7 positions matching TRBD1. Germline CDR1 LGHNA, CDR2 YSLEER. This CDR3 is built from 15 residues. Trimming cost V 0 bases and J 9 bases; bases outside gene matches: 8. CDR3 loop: CASSQDLRQGGTIYF. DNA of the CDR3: TGCGCCAGCAGCCAAGATTTGAGACAGGGAGGCACCATATATTTT.

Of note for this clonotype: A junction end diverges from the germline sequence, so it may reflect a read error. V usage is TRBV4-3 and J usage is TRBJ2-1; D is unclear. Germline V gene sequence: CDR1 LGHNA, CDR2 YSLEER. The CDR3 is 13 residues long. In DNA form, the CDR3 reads TGCGCCAGCAGCCAGGGTTCCCACAATGAGCAGTCCTTC. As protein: CASSQGSHNEQSF.